Only a few counts were recorded for the clone carrying this T cell receptor (beta chain). What it recognizes is unknown. These data come from a study of beta chain features in type 1 diabetes. Study-wide points: Lower insertion and higher deletion counts appeared at VDJ junctions in type 1 diabetes patients.

CDR1 and CDR2 from the germline V gene are MNHEY and SVGAGI. The CDR3 covers 14 residues. Trimming took 6 bases from V and 2 from J; bases not matched to a gene: 4. Sequenced material consisted of expressed TCRB transcripts (all of the isolated RNA was reverse transcribed). Here immunoSEQ multiplex PCR was the method, and the copy in TCRdb shows in-frame clones only, minus some. The table includes more than 300,000 clones, roughly 15% detected once. The chain joins TRBV6-5 to TRBJ2-3, with 8 bases fitting TRBD2. This TCR came from a woman under 30 in good health. What was sequenced was naive CD4+ T cells from blood. The CDR3 region has the DNA TGTGCCAGCAGAACTAGCGGACTCACAGATACGCAGTATTTT. This encodes CASRTSGLTDTQYF.